This T cell receptor (beta chain) was identified during a study of CD8+CD57+ T cells in acquired aplastic anemia. Using genomic DNA as the template, TCR beta VDJ and CDR3 profiling was carried out. TCRdb re-derived calls from the reads in MiXCR, one entry per CDR3 protein. Of 450,000 to 600,000 distinct CDR3 sequences detected, over 25% appear once; the ten largest clones hold around 0.82%. The patients chosen for sequencing had shown expansion of CD8+CD57+ cells (detected by flow cytometry). The source of this sequence is a human donor with aplastic anemia. What was sequenced was sorted CD4+, CD8+, or CD8+CD57+ T cells (not recorded which) from PBMCs.

CDR3 bases: TGTGCCTGGAGCGCTGAGGCCAAAATAGCCAAAAACATTCAGTACTTC. Translation: CAWSAEAKIAKNIQYF. The rearrangement uses TRBV30 and TRBJ2-4; D gene uncertain. CDR3 size: 16 residues. The germline V gene encodes CDR1 GTSNPN and CDR2 SVGIG (reference sequence). V gave up 3 bases and J gave up 0 bases, with 15 bases separating them.